A selection of T cell receptor beta chains follows, all from one sample in a study of cytomegalovirus exposure and HLA in healthy donors. Profiling relied on immunoSEQ multiplex PCR, and the TCRdb table lists in-frame clones only, not all of them. The table has about 130,000 clones, about 90% seen once. Sequencing was performed on PBMCs. These receptors all stem from a man aged 25-45 years in good health and CMV-seronegative. CDR3s include the opening cysteine and the closing phenylalanine or tryptophan. Fields, in order: V gene, J gene, CDR3 protein.

TRBV29-1	TRBJ1-1	CSVGLYTEAFF
TRBV5-6	TRBJ2-1	CASSLYEFSVIIDNEQFF
TRBV5-6	TRBJ1-4	CASSFGTGEEKLFF
TRBV16	TRBJ2-7	CASSQSQGSSYEQYF
TRBV28	TRBJ1-6	CASLQGAGNSPLHF
TRBV7-2	TRBJ2-1	CASSLGRGGNEQFF
TRBV6-1	TRBJ1-5	CASSEAQVYNQPQHF
TRBV27	TRBJ2-3	CASSLYGVGTQYF
TRBV10-3	TRBJ2-7	CAISESTGLAGYEQYF
TRBV4-1	TRBJ1-1	CASSQRGTEAFF
TRBV5-1	TRBJ2-1	CASSFGGEQFF
TRBV6-5	TRBJ1-2	CASSQTGSNYGYTF
TRBV5-1	TRBJ1-6	CASSLDRTGQNSPLHF
TRBV4-3	TRBJ2-2	CASSQDSGTGELFF
TRBV7-8	TRBJ1-1	CASSRPGGMNTEAFF
TRBV18	TRBJ1-6	CASSSYNSPLHF
TRBV13	TRBJ2-7	CASSFQAGGSYEQYF
TRBV27	TRBJ2-7	CASSPGQYYEQYF
TRBV6-5	TRBJ2-5	CAAARGGQVETQYF
TRBV5-1	TRBJ2-7	CASSRQGSYEQYF
TRBV19	TRBJ1-6	CASSPRDRGYHNSPLHF
TRBV29-1	TRBJ1-1	CSVGVPPWATEAFF
TRBV10-2	TRBJ1-1	CASSDYLQGAENTEAFF
TRBV7-6	TRBJ2-5	CASSLGQLETQYF
TRBV7-9	TRBJ2-5	CASSPGTEPYQETQYF
TRBV5-5	TRBJ1-1	CASSFDRGYTEAFF
TRBV6-1	TRBJ1-6	CASSESDRGNSPLHF
TRBV27	TRBJ2-3	CASSPEQGRTDTQYF
TRBV4-2	TRBJ2-7	CASSQEVTGGGAYEQYF
TRBV19	TRBJ2-1	CASRWDRGAYNEQFF
TRBV29-1	TRBJ2-3	CSALRGVGFTDTQYF
TRBV5-4	TRBJ1-2	CASSPPGDPYGYTF
TRBV2	TRBJ2-4	CASSDWGQGTKNIQYF
TRBV7-9	TRBJ1-5	CASSLGQGYLGSPNQPQHF
TRBV4-1	TRBJ2-6	CASSTPGGTGANVLTF
TRBV27	-	CASSLSAGHVSYEQYF
TRBV5-1	TRBJ2-7	CASSLVGGQSSYEQYF
TRBV18	TRBJ2-3	CASLPGQGSTDTQYF
TRBV13	TRBJ2-1	CASSPPPPPGQGNEQFF
TRBV19	TRBJ1-4	CASGSGTGGLTNEKLFF
TRBV28	TRBJ1-1	CASRRGGTEAFF
TRBV2	TRBJ2-2	CASSEQSGGKAGELFF
TRBV2	TRBJ2-3	CASSRTGASTDTQYF
TRBV28	TRBJ2-1	CASSLTGDTHEQFF
TRBV2	TRBJ1-1	CASSKQGASEAFF